The 28 T cell receptor beta chains reported below all come from one sample, sequenced in a study of blood T cell repertoires in COVID-19. The data were produced by immunoSEQ multiplex PCR, yet TCRdb's version contains in-frame clones alone and is incomplete. The repertoire holds about 21,000 clones, with approximately 88% as singletons. Sequencing was carried out using peripheral blood. The origin of the receptors is an elderly man with active or convalescent COVID-19.

The J gene is TRBJ2-7, the V gene TRBV20-1; TRBD2 is a possible D gene (6 bases). V was shortened by 3 bases and J by 4 bases, with 7 bases between the two germline ends. The CDR3 is 11 residues long. Germline CDR1 DFQATT, CDR2 SNEGSKA (reference sequence). The CDR3 DNA reads as TGCAGTGCTAGGGCGGGGTACGAGCAGTACTTC. Amino acids: CSARAGYEQYF.

The chain carries TRBV5-4 and TRBJ2-1, with 9 bases identical to TRBD1. Germline V lookup: CDR1 SGHNT, CDR2 YYREEE (reference sequence). V lost 4 bases, J lost 5 bases, and 13 bases stayed unmatched. CDR3 length: 17 residues. The CDR3 DNA is TGTGCCAGCAGCCTGACAAACAGGGGGCGCGGCAACAATGAGCAGTTCTTC. It translates to CASSLTNRGRGNNEQFF.

This chain uses TRBV10-3 with TRBJ2-5, with 8 bases that match TRBD1. The CDR3 extends over 18 amino acids. J lost 4 bases, V lost 2 bases, and 15 bases had no gene match. Looked up from germline, CDR1 is ENHRY and CDR2 is SYGVKD. CDR3 coding DNA: TGTGCCATCAGTGAGCCCAGACCAGGACAGGGTTGGGGAGAGACCCAGTACTTC. Its protein product is CAISEPRPGQGWGETQYF.

This clone was picked up one time. CDR3 amino acids: CASSSRTGAFEQYF. The CDR3 DNA sequence: TGTGCCAGCAGCTCCCGGACAGGGGCCTTCGAGCAGTACTTC. This chain connects TRBV7-2 to TRBJ2-7; 9 bases map to TRBD1. CDR1 SGHTA and CDR2 FQGNSA come from the germline V gene. V shed 4 bases and J 6 bases; nucleotides not matched to a gene: 7. The CDR3 is made up of 14 amino acids.

This clone was counted once. The V gene is TRBV30, the J gene TRBJ1-6; TRBD1 matches at 8 bases. Germline-derived CDR1 and CDR2 are GTSNPN and SVGIG (reference sequence). The CDR3 contains 14 residues. V lost 1 base, J lost 7 bases, and 3 bases stayed unmatched. The CDR3 DNA sequence: TGTGCCTGGAGTGCGACAGGGGCGAATTCACCCCTCCACTTT. Encoded protein: CAWSATGANSPLHF.

This clone was counted a few times. The genes are TRBV14 and TRBJ2-1, with 10 nucleotides matching TRBD2. The length of the CDR3 is 17 residues. The junction had 14 bases not matched to a gene; V was cut back by 4 bases and J by 8 bases. The germline V gene encodes CDR1 SGHDN and CDR2 FVKESK. CDR3 in DNA: TGTGCCAGCAGCCGCCCGGGACTAGCGAAAAGTGGGGATGAGCAGTTCTTC. It is translated as CASSRPGLAKSGDEQFF.

This clone was observed once. The chain recombines TRBV7-2 with TRBJ2-7; 8 positions match TRBD1. CDR1 SGHTA and CDR2 FQGNSA come from the germline V gene. This CDR3 contains 17 residues. V shed 2 bases and J 0 bases; nucleotides not matched to a gene: 9. CDR3: CASSLTGDRWSSYEQYF. CDR3 in DNA: TGTGCCAGCAGCTTAACCGGGGACAGGTGGAGCTCCTACGAGCAGTACTTC.

The V call is TRBV28, the J call TRBJ2-7; 7 nucleotides align to TRBD2. Germline lookup yields CDR1 MDHEN and CDR2 SYDVKM. V shed 6 bases, J shed 7 bases, and the junction held 3 bases outside the gene matches. This CDR3 region has 11 residues. As DNA, the CDR3 is TGTGCCAGCAGCCCCGGGAGGGAGCAGTACTTC. Protein product: CASSPGREQYF.

Details on this clone: At one boundary the junction diverges from the germline segment, which might be a read error. The rearrangement joins TRBV5-5 to TRBJ1-2; tentative D call: TRBD1 (5 bases). In germline, CDR1 is SGHKS, CDR2 YYEKEE (reference sequence). The CDR3 runs to 12 residues. The CDR3 region is CASSLLGQEVSF. The DNA for the CDR3 is TGTGCCAGCAGCCTCCTGGGGCAGGAAGTCTCCTTC.

The genes are TRBV5-6 and TRBJ2-2, with 7 bases matching TRBD1. The CDR3 runs 16 residues. CDR1 and CDR2 (germline): SGHDT, YYEEEE. The junction had 7 bases not matched to a gene; V was cut back by 0 bases and J by 5 bases. The CDR3 reads CASSLVGQSGTGELFF. The CDR3 nucleotides read TGTGCCAGCAGCTTGGTGGGACAGTCCGGGACCGGGGAGCTGTTTTTT.

This clone has a single count. The genes are TRBV11-2 and TRBJ2-7, with unresolved D. This CDR3 region has 14 residues. Trimming took 3 bases from V and 0 from J, leaving 9 bases between them. Per germline, CDR1 SGHAT and CDR2 FQNNGV. The DNA of the CDR3 is TGTGCCAGCAGCTTCGAAAGGAGCTCCTACGAGCAGTACTTC. Its translation: CASSFERSSYEQYF.

The count of this clone is one. The chain recombines TRBV15 with TRBJ2-7, with D perhaps TRBD1 (6 bases). The length of the CDR3 is 15 residues. V lost 0 bases to trimming and J lost 0 bases, with 9 bases between them. Germline loops: CDR1 LNHNV, CDR2 YYDKDF (reference sequence). The CDR3 DNA reads as TGTGCCACCAGCAGAGATAAGGACAGCTCCTACGAGCAGTACTTC. Its translation: CATSRDKDSSYEQYF.

The chain uses TRBV9 and TRBJ1-1; tentative D call: TRBD1 (6 bases). CDR3 length: 14 residues. Trimming removed 5 bases at V and 4 bases at J, with 15 bases between. CDR1 is SGDLS and CDR2 is YYNGEE in the germline V gene. CDR3: CASSFKGVSTEAFF. The CDR3 nucleotides read TGTGCCAGCAGTTTCAAGGGGGTTAGCACTGAAGCTTTCTTT.

This rearrangement joins TRBV10-1 to TRBJ2-7, with D perhaps TRBD2 (5 bases). Germline CDR1 WNHNN, CDR2 SYGVQD (reference sequence). This CDR3 has 17 amino acids. V shed 10 bases and J shed 0 bases, with 25 bases lying between them. The CDR3 loop is CATHGLASPDRSYEQYF. CDR3 coding DNA: TGCGCCACCCACGGACTGGCTAGCCCCGACCGCTCCTACGAGCAGTACTTC.

The rearrangement links TRBV6-2 or TRBV6-3 to TRBJ1-2, with 9 bases lining up with TRBD1. Germline V gene data show CDR1 as MNHEY and CDR2 as SVGEGT. V dropped 2 bases and J dropped 5; count of bases not matched to a gene: 9. The CDR3 is 16 amino acids. The CDR3 protein is CASSYGTGMIRYGYTF. The CDR3 coding sequence is TGTGCCAGCAGTTACGGGACAGGGATGATTCGGTATGGCTACACCTTC.

The chain has TRBV5-4 and TRBJ2-1; 15 nucleotides align to TRBD2. The CDR3 sequence is 18 residues long. CDR1 and CDR2 (germline): SGHNT, YYREEE (reference sequence). The J segment lost 0 bases and the V segment lost 4 bases, leaving 5 bases of the junction unmatched. CDR3 region: CASSAGTSGRSSYNEQFF. In DNA form, the CDR3 reads TGTGCCAGCAGCGCCGGGACTAGCGGGAGGAGCTCCTACAATGAGCAGTTCTTC. The whole variable domain, filled in from reference TRBV5-4 and TRBJ2-1, reads ETGVTQSPTHLIKTRGQQVTLRCSSQSGHNTVSWYQQALGQGPQFIFQYYREEENGRGNFPPRFSGLQFPNYSSELNVNALELDDSALYLCASSAGTSGRSSYNEQFFGPGTRLTVL.

V is TRBV5-1 and J is TRBJ2-7; 7 positions match TRBD1. Losses at the gene ends were 4 bases for V and 5 bases for J; bases not matched to a gene: 6. The CDR3 covers 13 residues. CDR1 is SGHRS and CDR2 is YFSETQ in the germline V gene. The CDR3 DNA follows: TGCGCCAGCAGCCCATATGACAGGGACGAGCAGTACTTC. Translated: CASSPYDRDEQYF.

The rearrangement joins TRBV12-3 or TRBV12-4 to TRBJ2-7, with 7 bases matching TRBD1. There are 13 residues in the CDR3. V dropped 5 bases and J dropped 4; count of bases not matched to a gene: 5. In DNA form, the CDR3 reads TGTGCCAGCAGTCGTACACAGGGGTACGAGCAGTACTTC. Encoded protein: CASSRTQGYEQYF.

The V call is TRBV15, the J call TRBJ2-6; TRBD2 is a possible D gene (5 bases). Trimming cost V 1 base and J 4 bases, with 11 bases left between them. This CDR3 spans 16 amino acids. Germline values: CDR1 LNHNV, CDR2 YYDKDF (reference sequence). The CDR3 sequence is CATSRGRETGANVLTF. The CDR3 coding sequence is TGTGCCACCAGCAGAGGAAGGGAGACAGGGGCCAACGTCCTGACTTTC. The whole variable domain, remainder taken from reference TRBV15 and TRBJ2-6, is DAMVIQNPRYQVTQFGKPVTLSCSQTLNHNVMYWYQQKSSQAPKLLFHYYDKDFNNEADTPDNFQSRRPNTSFCFLDIRSPGLGDTAMYLCATSRGRETGANVLTFGAGSRLTVL.

The chain links TRBV5-1 to TRBJ2-5, with D tentatively TRBD2 (6 bases). V shed 4 bases and J shed 5 bases, with 15 bases lying between them. CDR3 length: 14 amino acids. Per germline, CDR1 SGHRS and CDR2 YFSETQ. The CDR3 DNA sequence: TGCGCCAGCAGCGTTGATAGCGGCCCGGAGACCCAGTACTTC. Protein: CASSVDSGPETQYF.

This clone was observed a single time. Other DNA sequences of this sample code for an identical CDR3. V is TRBV7-2 and J is TRBJ1-5; D is undetermined. Per germline, CDR1 SGHTA and CDR2 FQGNSA. The CDR3 is 13 amino acids. V was shortened by 5 bases and J by 1 base, with 6 bases between the two germline ends. The CDR3 loop reads CASSSDSNQPQHF. The CDR3 DNA is TGTGCCAGCAGCAGCGACAGCAATCAGCCCCAGCATTTT.

This chain uses TRBV18 with TRBJ2-3; 8 bases are shared with TRBD1. J gave up 4 bases and V 6 bases, and 6 bases lay outside the gene matches. Looked up from germline, CDR1 is KGHSH and CDR2 is LQKENI. The CDR3 contains 14 residues. In DNA form, the CDR3 reads TGTGCCAGCTCCCACGGACAGGGCCCAGATACGCAGTATTTT. This codes for CASSHGQGPDTQYF. Based on the CDR3 plus reference TRBV18 and TRBJ2-3, the full variable domain is NAGVMQNPRHLVRRRGQEARLRCSPMKGHSHVYWYRQLPEEGLKFMVYLQKENIIDESGMPKERFSAEFPKEGPSILRIQQVVRGDSAAYFCASSHGQGPDTQYFGPGTRLTVL.

The chain joins TRBV2 to TRBJ1-1; D is uncertain. Germline CDR1 is SNHLY and CDR2 is FYNNEI. V was trimmed by 6 bases and J by 1 base, leaving 9 bases between them. CDR3 length: 13 amino acids. CDR3 amino acids: CASRATWNTEAFF. The DNA of the CDR3 is TGTGCCAGCAGGGCGACTTGGAACACTGAAGCTTTCTTT.

The genes are TRBV5-6 and TRBJ1-2; perhaps TRBD1 as D (5 bases). Per the germline V gene, CDR1 is SGHDT and CDR2 is YYEEEE. This CDR3 is 13 amino acids long. The V end lost 1 base, the J end lost 3 bases, and 7 bases lay between the germline ends. The CDR3 loop is CASSLWGDYGYTF. For the CDR3, the DNA is TGTGCCAGCAGCTTGTGGGGGGACTATGGCTACACCTTC.

Written as DNA, the CDR3 is TGTGCCATCAGCAGGGGGCTCTACGAGCAGTACTTC. The encoded protein is CAISRGLYEQYF. The chain joins TRBV10-3 to TRBJ2-7; 8 bases match TRBD1. The V gene's germline CDR1 is ENHRY and CDR2 SYGVKD. This CDR3 comprises 12 residues. Trimming at V came to 6 bases and at J to 3 bases, leaving 1 base not matched to a gene.

This chain links TRBV5-6 with TRBJ2-3; 8 bases map to TRBD2. This CDR3 comprises 15 residues. Germline V CDR1 and CDR2: SGHDT, YYEEEE. The junction had 4 bases not matched to a gene; V was cut back by 0 bases and J by 4 bases. DNA for the CDR3: TGTGCCAGCAGCTTGGCGGGAGGGCCATCAGATACGCAGTATTTT. Residues: CASSLAGGPSDTQYF.

This clone was seen a single time. The rearrangement uses TRBV18 and TRBJ1-4; 8 positions agree with TRBD1. The CDR3 totals 16 residues. The V segment lost 4 bases and the J segment 0 bases; nucleotides outside the gene matches: 4. Per germline, CDR1 KGHSH and CDR2 LQKENI. CDR3 in DNA: TGTGCCAGCTCACGCGTACAGGGGGCAACTAATGAAAAACTGTTTTTT. This codes for CASSRVQGATNEKLFF.

The gene calls are TRBV5-1 and TRBJ2-1; 8 positions match TRBD2. This CDR3 is 16 amino acids long. The germline gives CDR1 SGHRS, CDR2 YFSETQ. Trimming took 2 bases from V and 0 from J; bases not matched to a gene: 4. The CDR3 region is CASSFRGGLSYNEQFF. The DNA of the CDR3 is TGCGCCAGCAGCTTTCGCGGGGGGCTCTCCTACAATGAGCAGTTCTTC.